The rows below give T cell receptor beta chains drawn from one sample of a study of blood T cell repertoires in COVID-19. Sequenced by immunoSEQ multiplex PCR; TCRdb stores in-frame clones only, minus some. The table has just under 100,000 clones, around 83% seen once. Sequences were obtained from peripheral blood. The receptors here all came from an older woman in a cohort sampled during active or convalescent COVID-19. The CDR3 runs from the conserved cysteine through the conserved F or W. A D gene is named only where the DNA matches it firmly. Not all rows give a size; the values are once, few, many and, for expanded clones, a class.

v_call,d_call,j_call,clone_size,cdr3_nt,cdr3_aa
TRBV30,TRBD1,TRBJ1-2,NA,TGTGCCTGGAGCGCCGGGACAGGGCCTTATGGCTACACCTTC,CAWSAGTGPYGYTF
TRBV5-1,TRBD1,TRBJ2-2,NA,TGCGCCAGCAGCTTGTCTCGGACAGGGGGCACCGGGGAGCTGTTTTTT,CASSLSRTGGTGELFF
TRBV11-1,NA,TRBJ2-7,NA,TGTGCCAGCACCCCAAGGTACAGGGCGAGGGACGAGCAGTACTTC,CASTPRYRARDEQYF
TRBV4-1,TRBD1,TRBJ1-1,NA,TGCGCCAGCAGCCATCTGGGACAGGCGGCTGAAGCTTTCTTT,CASSHLGQAAEAFF
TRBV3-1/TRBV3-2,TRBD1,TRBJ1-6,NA,TGTGCCAGCAGCCAGGCAGCCCGGGACAGTGAGGATTCACCCCTCCACTTT,CASSQAARDSEDSPLHF
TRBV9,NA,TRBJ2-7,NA,TGTGCCAGCAGCGTGAGCGCCACGGACGAGCAGTACTTC,CASSVSATDEQYF
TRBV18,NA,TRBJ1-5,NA,TGTGCCAGCTCACCCACAGAACTCCGAAATCAGCCCCAGCATTTT,CASSPTELRNQPQHF
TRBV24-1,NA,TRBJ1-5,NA,TGTGCCACCAGTGGTTACTTAGATCAGCCCCAGCATTTT,CATSGYLDQPQHF
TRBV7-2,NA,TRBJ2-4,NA,TGTGCCAGCAAACAGGGTGCGAACATTCAGTACTTC,CASKQGANIQYF
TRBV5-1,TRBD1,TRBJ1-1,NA,TGCGCCAGCAGCCCAGGGGACAGGGGGAACACTGAAGCTTTCTTT,CASSPGDRGNTEAFF
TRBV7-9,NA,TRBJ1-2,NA,TGTGCCAGCATCTCTACAGGGAGCTATGGCTACACCTTC,CASISTGSYGYTF
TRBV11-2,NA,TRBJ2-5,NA,TGTGCCAGCAGCTTAAGACCCGGGAGAGAGACCCAGTACTTC,CASSLRPGRETQYF
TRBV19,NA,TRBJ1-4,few,TGTGCCAGTAGACCTACCCACAGGGAGACTAATGAAAAACTGTTTTTT,CASRPTHRETNEKLFF
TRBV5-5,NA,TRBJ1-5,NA,TGTGCCAGCAGATGGACAGAGAATAGCAATCAGCCCCAGCATTTT,CASRWTENSNQPQHF
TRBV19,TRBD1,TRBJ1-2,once,TGTGCCAGTAGTAGGCGGGACAGGGGGCATGGCTACACCTTC,CASSRRDRGHGYTF
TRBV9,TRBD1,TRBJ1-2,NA,TGTGCCAGCAGCGGCGCTACCGGGACAGGGGGTTATGGCTACACCTTC,CASSGATGTGGYGYTF
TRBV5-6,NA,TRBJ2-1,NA,TGTGCCAGCAGCTTGGGAGGGACAAACTACAATGAGCAGTTCTTC,CASSLGGTNYNEQFF
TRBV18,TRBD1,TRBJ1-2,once,TGTGCCAGCTCACCACCGACCGGACAGGCCTATGGCTACACCTTC,CASSPPTGQAYGYTF
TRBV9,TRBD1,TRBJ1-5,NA,TGTGCCAGCAGCGAGGGGGGACAGGCAAGCAATCAGCCCCAGCATTTT,CASSEGGQASNQPQHF
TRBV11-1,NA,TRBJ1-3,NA,TGTGCCAGCAGCTTATCGACGGGGGAAGGAAACACCATATATTTT,CASSLSTGEGNTIYF
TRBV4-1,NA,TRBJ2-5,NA,TGCGCCAGCAGCCAAGGTGGTGACAGTCCCGGGACCCAGTACTTC,CASSQGGDSPGTQYF
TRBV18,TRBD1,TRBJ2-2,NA,TGTGCCAGCTCACCACGACAGGGGCGGACCGGGGAGCTGTTTTTT,CASSPRQGRTGELFF
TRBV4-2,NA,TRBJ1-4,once,TGTGCCAGCAGCCAAATTACAGGCGCTCTTAATGAAAAACTGTTTTTT,CASSQITGALNEKLFF
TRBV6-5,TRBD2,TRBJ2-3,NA,TGTGCCAGCAGTTTTCTAGCGGGAACTTACGATACGCAGTATTTT,CASSFLAGTYDTQYF
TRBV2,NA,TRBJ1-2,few,TGTGCCAGCAGGTATGGCAGGGCTGGCTACACCTTC,CASRYGRAGYTF
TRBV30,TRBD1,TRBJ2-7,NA,TGTGCCTGGGACGGGACAGGGGTTCCCTACGAGCAGTACTTC,CAWDGTGVPYEQYF
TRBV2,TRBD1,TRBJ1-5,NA,TGTGCCAGCAGCCCCGGGACAGGGGATCAGCCCCAGCATTTT,CASSPGTGDQPQHF
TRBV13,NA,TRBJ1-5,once,TGTGCCAGCAGCTTAGGGAGTCAGCCCCAGCATTTT,CASSLGSQPQHF
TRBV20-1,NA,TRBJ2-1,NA,TGCAGTGCTACCCTCGGGTTTGAGCAGTTCTTC,CSATLGFEQFF
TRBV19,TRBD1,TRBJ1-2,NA,TGTGCCAGTAGTAGGACAGGATCCGGCTACACCTTC,CASSRTGSGYTF
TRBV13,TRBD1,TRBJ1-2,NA,TGTGCCAGCAGCCTCCCAACAGGGGCCATTCGTGGCTACACCTTC,CASSLPTGAIRGYTF
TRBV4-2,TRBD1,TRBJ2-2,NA,TGTGCCAGCAGCCAAGTCCCAGGGGGCGTCACCGGGGAGCTGTTTTTT,CASSQVPGGVTGELFF
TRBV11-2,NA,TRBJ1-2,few,TGTGCCAGCAGCTTCTCAGGGAATCGTGGCTACACCTTC,CASSFSGNRGYTF
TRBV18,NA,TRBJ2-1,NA,TGTGCCAGCTCACCAGATACCACAGGTTGGGATGAGCAGTTCTTC,CASSPDTTGWDEQFF
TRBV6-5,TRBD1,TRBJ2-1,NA,TGTGCCAGCAGTTACTCGACAGGGGGCAGTGAGCAGTTCTTC,CASSYSTGGSEQFF
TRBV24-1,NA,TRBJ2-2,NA,TGTGCCACCAGTGATTTGTCGGGGGAAAAGACCGGGGAGCTGTTTTTT,CATSDLSGEKTGELFF
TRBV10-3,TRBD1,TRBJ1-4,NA,TGTGCCATCAGTGGTCAGGGGACAGCGGATGAAAAACTGTTTTTT,CAISGQGTADEKLFF
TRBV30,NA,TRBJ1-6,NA,TGTGCCTGCCTACCCCTTCAGGGGTCCGGGAGGAATTCACCCCTCCACTTT,CACLPLQGSGRNSPLHF
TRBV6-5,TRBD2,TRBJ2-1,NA,TGTGCCAGCAGTCGACTAGCGGGGGGGCAAGGTGAGCAGTTCTTC,CASSRLAGGQGEQFF
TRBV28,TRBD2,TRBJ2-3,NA,TGTGCCAGCAGTCTACGGGCGGGAGGGATCGCAGATACGCAGTATTTT,CASSLRAGGIADTQYF
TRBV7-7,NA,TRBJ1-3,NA,TGTGCTAGCAGCTTAGGGGGGCCCCACTCTGGAAACACCATATATTTT,CASSLGGPHSGNTIYF
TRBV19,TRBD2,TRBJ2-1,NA,TGTGCCAGTAGCACACCGCCGGGACTAGCGGGAGCGAACCACAATGAGCAGTTCTTC,CASSTPPGLAGANHNEQFF
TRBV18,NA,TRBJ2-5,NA,TGTGCCAGCTCACCACAGGTGACGGGACAAGAGACCCAGTACTTC,CASSPQVTGQETQYF
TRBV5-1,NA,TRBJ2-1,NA,TGCGCCAGCAGCTCCCAAAGCGGTACCTACAATGAGCAGTTCTTC,CASSSQSGTYNEQFF
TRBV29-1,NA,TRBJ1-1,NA,TGCAGCGTTGCCCAACTTACCGGGACAGAAGCTTTCTTT,CSVAQLTGTEAFF
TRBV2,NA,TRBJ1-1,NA,TGTGCCACCAGTCTTCCGCCGGGCACTGAAGCTTTCTTT,CATSLPPGTEAFF
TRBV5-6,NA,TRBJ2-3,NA,TGTGCCAGCAAGGAGGTAGGGCGGGACCTCGGGGGAGATACGCAGTATTTT,CASKEVGRDLGGDTQYF
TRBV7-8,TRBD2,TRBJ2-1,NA,TGTGCCAGCAGCTTAGCGTTAGCGGGAGGGTTCAATGAGCAGTTCTTC,CASSLALAGGFNEQFF
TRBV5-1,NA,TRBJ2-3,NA,TGCGCCAGCAGCTTACGAGGGAGTGGGAGCACAGATACGCAGTATTTT,CASSLRGSGSTDTQYF
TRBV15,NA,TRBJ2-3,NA,TGTGCCACCAGCAGAGATCCAGAAATCACAGATACGCAGTATTTT,CATSRDPEITDTQYF
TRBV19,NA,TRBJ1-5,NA,TGTGCCAGTAGTTTTAGGGAGTACAATCAGCCCCAGCATTTT,CASSFREYNQPQHF
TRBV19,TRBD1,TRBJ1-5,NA,TGTGCCAGTAGTATAGCCGGGGGACAGGGTAGCAATCAGCCCCAGCATTTT,CASSIAGGQGSNQPQHF
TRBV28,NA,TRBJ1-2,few,TGTGCCAGCACTATAAAGGGGTATGGCTACACCTTC,CASTIKGYGYTF
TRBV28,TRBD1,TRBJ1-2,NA,TGTGCCAGCAGTTCCACAGGGGAGAGCGACTATGGCTACACCTTC,CASSSTGESDYGYTF
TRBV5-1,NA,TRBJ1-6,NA,TGCGCCAGCAGCTTGGCCGGCCCGGGGAGATCCTATAATTCACCCCTCCACTTT,CASSLAGPGRSYNSPLHF
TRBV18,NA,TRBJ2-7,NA,TGTGCCAGCTCACCACTAGAAGTCAGCGCCTACGAGCAGTACTTC,CASSPLEVSAYEQYF